These 7 T cell receptor beta chains came from one sample sequenced in a study of blood T cell repertoires in COVID-19. The protocol was immunoSEQ multiplex PCR, while the TCRdb copy is restricted to in-frame clones and leaves out a portion. The profile covers approximately 75,000 clones, with about 89% appearing a single time and approximately 0.59% taken by the ten largest. Material: peripheral blood. These receptors originate from a man between 60 and 75 years old with acute or convalescent COVID-19.

The rearrangement joins TRBV5-4 to TRBJ1-3, with a possible D match to TRBD1 (5 bases). Germline loops: CDR1 SGHNT, CDR2 YYREEE (reference sequence). V was clipped by 5 bases and J by 4 bases, with 10 bases between them. The CDR3 spans 13 residues. CDR3 nucleotide sequence: TGTGCCAGCAGACCAGACAGAGGAAACACCATATATTTT. Its translation is CASRPDRGNTIYF.

The chain recombines TRBV7-3 with TRBJ2-3; 9 bases are a match to TRBD2. V lost 5 bases to trimming and J lost 4 bases; unmatched junction nucleotides: 10. Germline V gene data show CDR1 as SGHTA and CDR2 as FQGTGA. The CDR3 length is 16 residues. CDR3 loop: CASSQGVAGDPDTQYF. CDR3 bases: TGTGCCAGCAGCCAAGGGGTAGCGGGAGATCCAGATACGCAGTATTTT.

The rearrangement links TRBV25-1 to TRBJ2-1, with TRBD1 matching 9 bases. CDR3 length: 16 residues. CDR1 is MGHDK, CDR2 SYGVNS, per germline. The junction had 10 bases not matched to a gene; V was cut back by 4 bases and J by 6 bases. The CDR3 here is CASSGLTGGVGNEQFF. CDR3 DNA sequence: TGTGCCAGCAGTGGTCTGACAGGGGGGGTCGGCAATGAGCAGTTCTTC.

The V gene is TRBV9, the J gene TRBJ2-3, with D perhaps matching TRBD1 (6 bases). With 3 bases removed from V and 0 bases from J, the gap between germline ends came to 8 bases. Germline V lookup: CDR1 SGDLS, CDR2 YYNGEE. The CDR3 extends over 14 amino acids. The CDR3, as DNA: TGTGCCAGCAGCGGGACAGTTAGCACAGATACGCAGTATTTT. Protein product: CASSGTVSTDTQYF.

The chain couples TRBV19 to TRBJ2-3; D ambiguous. Germline V gives CDR1 LNHDA, CDR2 SQIVND (reference sequence). Trimming took 6 bases from V and 3 from J, leaving 16 bases between them. CDR3 size: 15 residues. The chain's CDR3 is CASSSRHLQTDTQYF. Here the CDR3 DNA reads TGTGCCAGTAGCTCACGTCACCTACAGACAGATACGCAGTATTTT.

This chain joins TRBV6-5 and TRBJ1-3, with D unresolved. V lost 6 bases, J lost 4 bases, and 10 bases lay in between. The CDR3 length is 13 residues. CDR1 MNHEY and CDR2 SVGAGI come from the germline V gene. As DNA, the CDR3 is TGTGCCAGCAGGGAGTCGGGGGGAAACACCATATATTTT. Protein product: CASRESGGNTIYF.

The J gene is TRBJ1-1, the V gene TRBV7-8; perhaps TRBD1 as D (6 bases). V was shortened by 4 bases and J by 8 bases, with 29 bases between the two germline ends. Per the germline V gene, CDR1 is SGHVS and CDR2 is FQNEAQ. This CDR3 is built from 18 residues. The CDR3 bases are TGTGCCAGCAGCTCATTCTCAGGGGTGGGAATGGGCCTCTCCGAAGCTTTCTTT. This sequence encodes CASSSFSGVGMGLSEAFF.